The rows below give T cell receptor beta chains drawn from one sample of a study of T cell responses to AZD1222 COVID-19 vaccine. Here immunoSEQ multiplex PCR was the method, and the copy in TCRdb shows in-frame clones only, minus some. The table includes about 75,000 clones, approximately 89% detected once. The sample consisted of peripheral blood, taken 28 days after the second dose of the MenACWY control vaccine. These receptors all come from an adult who received the MenACWY meningococcal vaccine as a control. Both conserved end residues are part of each CDR3.

TRBV7-9,16,CASSTPSGGNTGELFF
TRBV12-3/TRBV12-4,12,CASRRGNTEAFF
TRBV5-1,17,CASSGGTGGRTNSPLHF
TRBV3-1/TRBV3-2,12,CASSQVRKTQYF
TRBV7-2,15,CASSPGSPSGNTIYF
TRBV19,15,CASSPGGTNSQPQHF
TRBV19,15,CASLGQASRNYGYTF
TRBV6-1,15,CASSEVQVSNQPQHF
TRBV12-3/TRBV12-4,13,CASSLDGPAVAFF
TRBV11-3,15,CASSSQLGRNNEQFF
TRBV7-6,15,CASSLTDRGSYEQYF
TRBV6-1,16,CASSEALRGTNEKLFF
TRBV9,14,CASSVGGADYEQYF
TRBV5-1,15,CASSLAWGMNTEAFF
TRBV2,15,CASTKLQGTNEKLFF
TRBV5-3,15,CARSLVPPSVTEQYF
TRBV6-1,14,CASSEHWDAEKLFF
TRBV10-3,16,CAISGSGTSNNSPLHF
TRBV20-1,11,CSASLQETQYF
TRBV3-1/TRBV3-2,16,CASSQGFGQGAYEQYF
TRBV18,17,CASSPADWAGSGNTIYF
TRBV5-1,14,CASSRDMNNQPQHF
TRBV18,13,CASSPTENYGYTF
TRBV19,15,CASSILAGSAYEQYF
TRBV10-1,15,CASSEAGTSGNTIYF
TRBV2,15,CASTALRGSNQPQHF
TRBV9,15,CASSVVGQGDHEQYF
TRBV15,17,CATSRDRGQGYNSPLHF
TRBV30,14,CAWDAARRRNTIYF